This record covers a single TCR beta chain. The table came from immunoSEQ multiplex PCR; TCRdb's copy has only in-frame clones and leaves some out. Of tens of thousands of clones in the sample, about 82% were seen once. The data were taken from a study of T cells in narcolepsy. CDR3 length equals 9 residues. Material for sequencing was memory (CD45RA-) CD4+ T cells from blood. The receptor comes from a human donor in good health. The chain joins TRBV21-1 to TRBJ2-7; TRBD2, as called in the table, went unchecked against the DNA. TRBV21-1 is noted as a pseudogene. The CDR3 spells CASSKYGDF. As DNA, the CDR3 is TGTGCCAGCAGCAAGTACGGTGACTTC.